This TCR beta chain was found in a study of T cells in lung cancer brain metastases. Sequenced by immunoSEQ multiplex PCR; TCRdb stores in-frame clones only, minus some. In the table there are approximately 5,000 clones, approximately 83% of which are singletons. Germline V gene lookup returns CDR1 SGHDT and CDR2 YYEEEE. The CDR3 has 15 amino acids. V dropped 4 bases and J dropped 7 bases, with 17 bases sitting between them. Input material: tumor tissue from the primary lung tumor. The receptor was isolated from a man aged 45 to 65 with non-small cell lung cancer. The chain joins TRBV5-6 to TRBJ1-4; perhaps TRBD1 as D (5 bases). CDR3 sequence: CASSRMTGLLEKLFF. The CDR3 bases are TGTGCCAGCAGCCGCATGACGGGGCTCCTTGAAAAACTGTTTTTT.